A selection of T cell receptor beta chains follows, all from one sample in a study of cytomegalovirus exposure and HLA in healthy donors. Measured with immunoSEQ multiplex PCR; TCRdb has only the in-frame clones, and not every one. The profile shows 130,000 or so clones, approximately 89% of them singletons. The sample taken for sequencing was PBMCs. Receptor source: a woman aged 25-40 years in good health and CMV-seropositive. Both conserved end residues are part of each CDR3. D genes are given only for firm matches. Not all rows give a size; the values are once, few, many and, for expanded clones, a class.

TRBD1 TRBJ2-3 TRBV9 once TGTGCCAGCAGCCACCGGCGGGGGACAGGGGATGCAGATACGCAGTATTTT CASSHRRGTGDADTQYF
NA TRBJ2-2 TRBV7-3 NA TGTGCCAGCAGCTTAACGGGGGGACTGACCGGGGAGCTGTTTTTT CASSLTGGLTGELFF
TRBD1 TRBJ2-5 TRBV28 NA TGTGCCAGCAGTTTCCGAGGGGGCAAGGAGACCCAGTACTTC CASSFRGGKETQYF
NA TRBJ1-5 TRBV6-1 NA TGTGCCAGCAGTGAGGGGGGAATCAGCAATCAGCCCCAGCATTTT CASSEGGISNQPQHF
NA TRBJ1-1 TRBV29-1 few TGCAGCGTTGAACGCAGGATGGACACTGAAGCTTTCTTT CSVERRMDTEAFF
NA TRBJ1-2 TRBV7-6 NA TGTGCCAGCAGCGAACAGGGTAGCTATGGCTACACCTTC CASSEQGSYGYTF
NA TRBJ2-3 TRBV27 NA TGTGCCAGCAGTTTTATTTCTAGCACAGATACGCAGTATTTT CASSFISSTDTQYF
NA TRBJ2-1 TRBV13 NA TGTGCCAGCAGCTCACGACTAGACCTTTACAATGAGCAGTTCTTC CASSSRLDLYNEQFF
NA TRBJ1-2 TRBV10-3 NA TGTGCCACCACAGGGAACGGCTATGGCTACACCTTC CATTGNGYGYTF
TRBD2 TRBJ2-5 TRBV5-5 NA TGTGCCAGCAGTTTCACCGGGACTAGCGGGACGGAGACCCAGTACTTC CASSFTGTSGTETQYF
TRBD1 TRBJ1-1 TRBV7-3 NA TGTGCCAGCAGCCCGGGACAGCCGATGAACACTGAAGCTTTCTTT CASSPGQPMNTEAFF
NA TRBJ1-1 TRBV19 once TGTGCCAGTAGTCCCCCGGACAGAATGAACACTGAAGCTTTCTTT CASSPPDRMNTEAFF
NA TRBJ1-1 TRBV2 NA TGTGCCAGCAGCATACAAGGAGAGACTGAAGCTTTCTTT CASSIQGETEAFF
NA TRBJ2-7 TRBV28 NA TGTGCCAGCAGTTCGTATGTTTACGAGCAGTACTTC CASSSYVYEQYF
TRBD1 TRBJ1-5 TRBV7-3 NA TGTGCCAGCAGCTCCGGACAGGATCAGCCCCAGCATTTT CASSSGQDQPQHF
TRBD1 TRBJ1-4 TRBV4-1 few TGCGCCAGCAGCCTGACAGGGGGTAGTGAAAAACTGTTTTTT CASSLTGGSEKLFF
NA TRBJ2-2 TRBV19 NA TGTGCCAGTAGTTGGGGGACTCTCAACACCGGGGAGCTGTTTTTT CASSWGTLNTGELFF
NA TRBJ2-7 TRBV7-9 NA TGTGCCAGCGGCAGGGACTCCGCCTACGAGCAGTACTTC CASGRDSAYEQYF
NA TRBJ1-2 TRBV28 NA TGTGCCAGCAGATTAGCCGGGAAGGGAACCTTC CASRLAGKGTF
NA TRBJ1-4 TRBV2 NA TGTGCCAGCAGCGTCCACGGGGAAAAACTGTTTTTT CASSVHGEKLFF
TRBD2 TRBJ2-3 TRBV9 NA TGTGCCAGCAGCGGGACTAGCGGGGCCACAGATACGCAGTATTTT CASSGTSGATDTQYF
TRBD1 TRBJ1-5 TRBV28 NA TGTGCCAGCAGTCCAGGGGGAGGACCGAGTACTCAGCCCCAGCATTTT CASSPGGGPSTQPQHF
TRBD1 TRBJ2-1 TRBV19 NA TGTGCCAGTAGTGACAGGGCTGTGAATGAGCAGTTCTTC CASSDRAVNEQFF
TRBD2 TRBJ2-1 TRBV7-9 NA TGTGCCAGCAGCTTGGGGGGGACGAGCTCCTACAATGAGCAGTTCTTC CASSLGGTSSYNEQFF
TRBD1 TRBJ2-3 TRBV18 NA TGTGCCAGCTCACCTGGGACAGGGTTCACAGATACGCAGTATTTT CASSPGTGFTDTQYF